This TCR beta chain derives from a study of T cells in Graves' hyperthyroidism and ophthalmopathy. Across the study: Peripheral blood samples were taken at initial diagnosis, prior to any treatment.

This clonotype has ten or more counts. Amplified regions were TCR beta CDR3 sequences from RNA transcripts. The HTBI primer set was used in a first-round RT-PCR of the TCR CDR3. One entry per CDR3 protein, called by TCRdb with MiXCR from the multiplex PCR reads. The sample consists of about 590,000 distinct CDR3 sequences, around 16% of them appearing once. V was pared by 2 bases and J by 6 bases, with 11 bases between. CDR3 size: 13 residues. Germline CDR1 and CDR2: PRHDT and FYEKMQ (reference sequence). Pregnant or lactating patients were excluded, as were those with uncontrolled infection or other autoimmune disease. Diagnosis rested on symptoms, serum thyroxine and TRAb, thyroid ultrasound, and orbital computed tomography.

Sequences were obtained from blood. J is TRBJ2-7 and V is TRBV13; D ambiguous. This clonotype was obtained from a woman between 25 and 40 years old with Graves' hyperthyroidism. The DNA for the CDR3 is TGTGCCAGCAGCTTATATATGGTCGGCGAGCAGTACTTC. Translating gives CASSLYMVGEQYF.